These 32 T cell receptor beta chains were all obtained from the same sample, sequenced in a study of blood T cell repertoires in COVID-19. Here immunoSEQ multiplex PCR was the method, and the copy in TCRdb shows in-frame clones only, minus some. The sample lists 250,000 to 300,000 clones, roughly nine tenths occurring once. The material sequenced was PBMCs or T cells enriched from blood (not recorded which). The receptors stem from a woman aged 55-69 years who had recovered from COVID-19.

The CDR3 bases are TGTGCCAGCAGTTACCTCGCGGCCATGAACACTGAAGCTTTCTTT. Translated, it gives CASSYLAAMNTEAFF. The V and J genes are TRBV6-5 and TRBJ1-1; D is unclear. CDR1 is MNHEY, CDR2 SVGAGI, per germline. There are 15 residues in the CDR3. V was clipped by 2 bases and J by 0 bases, with 10 bases between them.

The chain uses TRBV6-1 and TRBJ2-5, with D perhaps TRBD2 (6 bases). This CDR3 comprises 15 residues. The V end was cut by 1 base, the J end by 2 bases, with 11 bases between. CDR1 and CDR2 from the germline V gene are MNHNS and SASEGT. As DNA, the CDR3 is TGTGCCAGCAGTGAAGGGACTACCGATCAAGAGACCCAGTACTTC. Its translation is CASSEGTTDQETQYF.

This sequence joins TRBV5-1 and TRBJ1-1, with D perhaps TRBD1 (5 bases). V gave up 1 base and J gave up 3 bases, with 13 bases separating them. The CDR3 loop spans 15 amino acids. CDR1 and CDR2 (germline): SGHRS, YFSETQ. CDR3 coding DNA: TGCGCCAGCAGCTTGCCGGCCCGGGGGGACACTGAAGCTTTCTTT. Amino acid sequence: CASSLPARGDTEAFF.

Only one count was recorded for this clone. The V call is TRBV2, the J call TRBJ1-3; unclear D gene. CDR3 size: 15 residues. CDR1 is SNHLY and CDR2 is FYNNEI in the germline V gene. The V end lost 6 bases, the J end lost 3 bases, and 15 bases lay between the germline ends. The CDR3 DNA is TGTGCCAGCAGCCCGACAATCCCTTTTGGAAACACCATATATTTT. This translates into CASSPTIPFGNTIYF.

The CDR3 DNA is TGTGCCACCAGCGGGAGGGGGTTGCGAGAGACCCAGTACTTC. Amino acid sequence: CATSGRGLRETQYF. V is TRBV15 and J is TRBJ2-5, with D tentatively TRBD2 (7 bases). Germline assignment: CDR1 LNHNV and CDR2 YYDKDF (reference sequence). CDR3 size: 14 residues. Between the trimmed V and J ends, which lost 5 bases and 4 bases, there was a span of 14 bases.

The chain carries TRBV5-1 and TRBJ2-1, with TRBD1 identical over 9 bases. The CDR3 is 17 amino acids. CDR1 is SGHRS, CDR2 YFSETQ, per germline. Germline trimming cut 4 bases from V and 2 bases from J; bases unmatched to any gene: 10. The CDR3 region is CASSVTGTGSPYNEQFF. In nucleotides, the CDR3 is TGCGCCAGCAGCGTGACCGGGACAGGGAGCCCCTACAATGAGCAGTTCTTC.

The rearrangement links TRBV5-8 to TRBJ2-1; D might be TRBD1 (6 bases). Germline loops: CDR1 SGHTS, CDR2 YDEGEE. CDR3 length: 13 amino acids. Trimming stripped 5 bases from V and 4 bases from J, with 10 bases between. Here the CDR3 DNA reads TGTGCCAGCAGTTGGACAGCGTACAATGAGCAGTTCTTC. Its protein product is CASSWTAYNEQFF.

V usage is TRBV4-1 and J usage is TRBJ2-7; 8 positions agree with TRBD1. With 8 bases clipped from V and 4 bases from J, the junction kept 10 bases outside the gene matches. Germline CDR1 MGHRA, CDR2 YSYEKL. The CDR3 contains 14 residues. As DNA, the CDR3 is TGCGCCAGCTCCCGGGGGACAGGAGAGTACGAGCAGTACTTC. Protein sequence: CASSRGTGEYEQYF.

This clone has more than one count but fewer than ten. The chain is built from TRBV19 and TRBJ1-2; TRBD1 is a possible D gene (5 bases). CDR3 length: 14 amino acids. The V end was cut by 3 bases, the J end by 2 bases, with 10 bases between. CDR1 and CDR2 (germline): LNHDA, SQIVND (reference sequence). The CDR3 nucleotides read TGTGCCAGTAGTATTTCTCAGGGAAACTATGGCTACACCTTC. Encoded protein: CASSISQGNYGYTF. Full variable domain (rest looked up from reference TRBV19 and TRBJ1-2): DGGITQSPKYLFRKEGQNVTLSCEQNLNHDAMYWYRQDPGQGLRLIYYSQIVNDFQKGDIAEGYSVSREKKESFPLTVTSAQKNPTAFYLCASSISQGNYGYTFGSGTRLTVV.

The chain uses TRBV12-2 and TRBJ2-3; TRBD2 reflects the table's D call only, with no check against the DNA. TRBV12-2 has pseudogene status. CDR3 length equals 16 residues. CDR3 residues: CASRLIGNGRADTQYF. The CDR3 region has the DNA TGTGCAAGTCGCTTAATCGGTAACGGGAGGGCTGACACGCAGTATTTT.

This sequence joins TRBV11-3 and TRBJ2-3; D possibly corresponds to TRBD2 (5 bases). The CDR3 consists of 11 residues. The V end lost 4 bases, the J end lost 8 bases, and 7 bases lay between the germline ends. CDR1 and CDR2 from the germline V gene are SGHNT and YENEEA. The CDR3 loop reads CASSSAGTQYF. CDR3 in DNA: TGTGCCAGCAGCTCCGCGGGTACGCAGTATTTT.

This clone was seen more than once but under ten times. The chain links TRBV12-3 or TRBV12-4 to TRBJ2-1; the D is unclear. The CDR3 covers 12 residues. With 3 bases removed from V and 15 bases from J, the gap between germline ends came to 15 bases. CDR3 coding DNA: TGTGCCAGCAGTTTTACCCCATACTTGTGGTTCTTC. It codes for CASSFTPYLWFF.

The chain joins TRBV28 to TRBJ2-5; possibly TRBD1 for D (6 bases). This CDR3 is built from 13 residues. The germline V gene encodes CDR1 MDHEN and CDR2 SYDVKM. Trimming cost V 6 bases and J 2 bases, with 10 bases left between them. The CDR3 region is CASRTTGQETQYF. Here the CDR3 DNA reads TGTGCCAGCAGGACAACAGGGCAAGAGACCCAGTACTTC.

The chain recombines TRBV29-1 with TRBJ1-2; 9 bases map to TRBD1. The CDR3 runs 13 residues. Losses at the gene ends were 7 bases for V and 6 bases for J; bases not matched to a gene: 9. Germline V gene sequence: CDR1 SQVTM, CDR2 ANQGSEA. CDR3 protein: CSAWDRVENGYTF. The CDR3 DNA is TGCAGCGCCTGGGACAGGGTAGAAAATGGCTACACCTTC. The entire variable domain, with the rest obtained from reference TRBV29-1 and TRBJ1-2, is as follows: SAVISQKPSRDICQRGTSLTIQCQVDSQVTMMFWYRQQPGQSLTLIATANQGSEATYESGFVIDKFPISRPNLTFSTLTVSNMSPEDSSIYLCSAWDRVENGYTFGSGTRLTVV.

The genes are TRBV19 and TRBJ1-2; D not certain. Germline CDR1 reads LNHDA; CDR2 reads SQIVND (reference sequence). The CDR3 runs 12 residues. The V end lost 3 bases, the J end lost 7 bases, and 9 bases lay between the germline ends. The CDR3 sequence is CASSIGGPGYTF. The CDR3 nucleotides are TGTGCCAGTAGTATTGGAGGGCCTGGCTACACCTTC.

The V gene is TRBV7-9, the J gene TRBJ1-5; D ambiguous. The germline V and J ends were trimmed by 5 bases and 4 bases, with 9 bases remaining between them. The CDR3 length is 13 residues. Germline CDR1 is SEHNR and CDR2 is FQNEAQ (reference sequence). The CDR3 is CASSREGNQPQHF. Here the CDR3 DNA reads TGTGCCAGCAGCCGCGAGGGAAATCAGCCCCAGCATTTT.

This rearrangement joins TRBV28 to TRBJ1-5; 7 positions agree with TRBD1. With V trimmed by 5 bases and J by 3 bases, 1 base remained unmatched. The CDR3 length is 13 residues. From germline, CDR1 is MDHEN and CDR2 SYDVKM. DNA for the CDR3: TGTGCCAGCAGTGGACAGGTCAATCAGCCCCAGCATTTT. Its translation is CASSGQVNQPQHF.

The chain has TRBV3-1 (or the pseudogene TRBV3-2) and TRBJ2-5; TRBD1 is a possible D gene (7 bases). This CDR3 is built from 16 residues. Between the trimmed V and J ends, which lost 0 bases and 2 bases, there was a span of 13 bases. CDR1 is LGHDT, CDR2 YNNKEL, per germline (reference sequence). CDR3 bases: TGTGCCAGCAGCCAAGACGCAGGGGGGATTCAAGAGACCCAGTACTTC. This codes for CASSQDAGGIQETQYF.

The sample holds one count of this clone. The chain recombines TRBV2 with TRBJ1-5, with 10 bases that match TRBD1. The CDR3 runs to 15 residues. Per germline, CDR1 SNHLY and CDR2 FYNNEI. After removal of 2 bases from V and 5 bases from J, the junction contained 3 bases not matched to a gene. The DNA of the CDR3 is TGTGCCAGCAGTGAAAGGACAGGGGGGCATCAGCCCCAGCATTTT. Translation: CASSERTGGHQPQHF.

The chain uses TRBV10-3 and TRBJ2-1, with TRBD2 matching over 7 bases. CDR1 and CDR2 (germline): ENHRY, SYGVKD. Trimming at V came to 10 bases and at J to 9 bases, leaving 15 bases not matched to a gene. CDR3 size: 14 residues. The CDR3 DNA reads TGTGCCACTCGGGGGGACTACGTCGATGGTGAGCAGTTCTTC. Translation gives CATRGDYVDGEQFF.

Concerning this clone itself: Other DNA sequences in the same sample also yield this CDR3. The chain carries TRBV7-9 and TRBJ2-7, with TRBD1 matching over 9 bases. The V and J ends lost 7 bases and 0 bases, in that order; junction bases with no gene match: 7. This CDR3 is 15 amino acids long. CDR1 SEHNR and CDR2 FQNEAQ come from the germline V gene (reference sequence). CDR3 bases: TGTGCCAGCACCAGCCCGGACAGGGGCTCCTACGAGCAGTACTTC. Protein: CASTSPDRGSYEQYF.

V and J are TRBV24-1 and TRBJ1-2; 7 bases fit TRBD1. Looked up from germline, CDR1 is KGHDR and CDR2 is SFDVKD. This CDR3 has 14 amino acids. The V gene end was trimmed by 3 bases and the J gene end by 5 bases; junction bases not matched to a gene: 5. As DNA, the CDR3 is TGTGCCACCAGTGATCCCCTGACAGGGTATGGCTACACCTTC. This codes for CATSDPLTGYGYTF.

V gene TRBV10-3 combines with J gene TRBJ1-5; tentatively, D is TRBD1 (5 bases). Trimming left V 10 bases short and J 5 bases short, with 18 bases between. Germline CDR1 and CDR2: ENHRY and SYGVKD. The CDR3 covers 14 residues. CDR3 protein: CATAPQGAHQPQHF. The CDR3 DNA reads as TGTGCCACCGCCCCGCAGGGTGCCCATCAGCCCCAGCATTTT.

V is TRBV12-5 and J is TRBJ2-7; TRBD2 matches at 12 bases. Germline CDR1 and CDR2: LGHNT and FRNRAP. After removal of 4 bases from V and 1 base from J, the junction contained 2 bases not matched to a gene. The CDR3 totals 15 residues. This CDR3 reads CASGSGLAGSYEQYF. In nucleotides, the CDR3 is TGTGCTAGTGGTTCCGGACTAGCGGGGTCCTACGAGCAGTACTTC.

The chain is built from TRBV6-1 and TRBJ1-2; weak D call: TRBD1 (5 bases). Germline CDR1 and CDR2: MNHNS and SASEGT. V was shortened by 1 base and J by 6 bases, with 15 bases between the two germline ends. The CDR3 consists of 15 residues. CDR3: CASSEVVGRVDGYTF. The DNA for the CDR3 is TGTGCCAGCAGTGAAGTCGTGGGCAGGGTTGATGGCTACACCTTC.

The rearrangement uses TRBV10-3 and TRBJ1-3; D perhaps matches TRBD1 (5 bases). Germline CDR1 reads ENHRY; CDR2 reads SYGVKD. This CDR3 is built from 13 residues. The germline V and J ends were trimmed by 6 bases and 2 bases, with 8 bases remaining between them. The CDR3 DNA reads TGTGCCATCAGCCAGGGTCCTGGAAACACCATATATTTT. Residues: CAISQGPGNTIYF.

The gene calls are TRBV19 and TRBJ1-5; 9 bases fit TRBD1. Looked up from germline, CDR1 is LNHDA and CDR2 is SQIVND (reference sequence). V lost 6 bases, J lost 4 bases, and 4 bases stayed unmatched. This CDR3 contains 14 residues. CDR3 residues: CASSPGTGNQPQHF. CDR3 nucleotides: TGTGCCAGTAGCCCCGGGACAGGGAATCAGCCCCAGCATTTT.

The rearrangement uses TRBV9 and TRBJ1-5, with D perhaps matching TRBD1 (5 bases). Germline CDR1 SGDLS, CDR2 YYNGEE. V was trimmed by 2 bases and J by 6 bases, leaving 9 bases between them. The CDR3 is made up of 13 amino acids. CDR3 sequence (DNA): TGTGCCAGCAGCGTGGGGGGTGGTCAGCCCCAGCATTTT. Protein sequence: CASSVGGGQPQHF. Supplemented by reference TRBV9 and TRBJ1-5, the full variable domain reads DSGVTQTPKHLITATGQRVTLRCSPRSGDLSVYWYQQSLDQGLQFLIQYYNGEERAKGNILERFSAQQFPDLHSELNLSSLELGDSALYFCASSVGGGQPQHFGDGTRLSIL.

The chain has TRBV28 and TRBJ1-3; no clear D. Germline V gives CDR1 MDHEN, CDR2 SYDVKM. V was cut by 2 bases and J by 8 bases, with 10 bases left in between. The CDR3 spans 13 residues. CDR3 in DNA: TGTGCCAGCAGTTTAAGCGGGAGGGACACCATATATTTT. The encoded protein is CASSLSGRDTIYF.

The rearrangement uses TRBV4-2 and TRBJ2-3; a possible D gene is TRBD2 (5 bases). Germline V gene lookup returns CDR1 LGHNA and CDR2 YNFKEQ. There are 16 residues in the CDR3. V lost 1 base and J 5 bases, leaving 16 bases between the germline ends. CDR3 coding DNA: TGTGCCAGCAGCCAAGTAAGCATACTAGAAGTAGATACGCAGTATTTT. It codes for CASSQVSILEVDTQYF.

This chain links TRBV6-5 with TRBJ1-2, with 7 bases fitting TRBD1. J gave up 4 bases and V 6 bases, and 5 bases lay outside the gene matches. The CDR3 runs 13 residues. Germline V CDR1 and CDR2: MNHEY, SVGAGI. The CDR3 sequence: CASSETGSYGYTF. The CDR3 nucleotides are TGTGCCAGCAGCGAGACAGGGAGCTATGGCTACACCTTC.

This clone came up once. The gene calls are TRBV30 and TRBJ1-5; D unclear. The CDR3 covers 16 residues. V was pared by 3 bases and J by 2 bases, with 17 bases between. Germline CDR1 is GTSNPN and CDR2 is SVGIG (reference sequence). The CDR3 DNA sequence: TGTGCCTGGAGCCCTCGAGGCGGGATAGGCAATCAGCCCCAGCATTTT. It codes for CAWSPRGGIGNQPQHF.